Included here is one TCR beta chain sequence, with context. The target antigen is unknown. This sample is part of a study of cytomegalovirus exposure and HLA in healthy donors. The V gene lost 6 bases and the J gene lost 2 bases, with 11 bases spanning the gap. CDR1 and CDR2 (germline): SNHLY, FYNNEI. The CDR3 contains 13 residues. Amplification used 60 Vbeta primers and 13 Jbeta primers. Profiled with immunoSEQ multiplex PCR; TCRdb holds only in-frame clones, not every one. The sample contains 150,000 to 200,000 clones, around 81% of which appear only once. Study-wide results and caveats: A highly shared variant cluster was judged a likely technical artifact. Some TCR beta chains (about 180 of them) were listed as cytomegalovirus-associated.

V is TRBV2 and J is TRBJ2-7; D perhaps matches TRBD2 (5 bases). The specimen sequenced was PBMCs. The TCR was taken from a man aged 25 to 40 in good health and CMV-seronegative. The CDR3 is CASRGTSAYEQYF. CDR3 DNA: TGTGCCAGCAGGGGAACTAGTGCCTACGAGCAGTACTTC.